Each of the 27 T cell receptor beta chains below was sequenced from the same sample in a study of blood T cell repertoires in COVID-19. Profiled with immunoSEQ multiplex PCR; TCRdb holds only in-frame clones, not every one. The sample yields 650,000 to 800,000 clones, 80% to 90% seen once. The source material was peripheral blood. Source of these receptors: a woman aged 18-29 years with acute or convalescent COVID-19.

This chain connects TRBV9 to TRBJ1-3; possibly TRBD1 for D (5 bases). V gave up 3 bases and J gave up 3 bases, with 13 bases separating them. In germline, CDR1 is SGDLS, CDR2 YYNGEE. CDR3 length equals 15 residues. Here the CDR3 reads CASSANAGLGNTIYF. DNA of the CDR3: TGTGCCAGCAGCGCCAATGCGGGGCTTGGAAACACCATATATTTT.

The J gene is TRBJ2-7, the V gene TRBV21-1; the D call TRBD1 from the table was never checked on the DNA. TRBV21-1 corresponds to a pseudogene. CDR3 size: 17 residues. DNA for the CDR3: TGTGCCAGCAGCCCGGAAGGGGACAGGGGGGCGCCTTACGAGCAGTACTTC. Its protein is CASSPEGDRGAPYEQYF.

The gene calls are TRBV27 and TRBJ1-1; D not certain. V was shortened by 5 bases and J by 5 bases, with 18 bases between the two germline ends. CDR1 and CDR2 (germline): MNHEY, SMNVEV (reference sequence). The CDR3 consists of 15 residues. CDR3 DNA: TGTGCCAGCAGTCCCAGACCGAGCGGGAATACTGAAGCTTTCTTT. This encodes CASSPRPSGNTEAFF.

CDR3: CASSSNVGQGRQPQHF. Written as DNA, the CDR3 is TGTGCCAGCAGTTCTAACGTTGGACAGGGAAGGCAGCCCCAGCATTTT. The chain links TRBV6-5 to TRBJ1-5, with TRBD1 matching over 8 bases. From germline, CDR1 is MNHEY and CDR2 SVGAGI. The CDR3 is 16 amino acids. Unmatched junction bases numbered 12, after V lost 4 bases and J lost 7 bases.

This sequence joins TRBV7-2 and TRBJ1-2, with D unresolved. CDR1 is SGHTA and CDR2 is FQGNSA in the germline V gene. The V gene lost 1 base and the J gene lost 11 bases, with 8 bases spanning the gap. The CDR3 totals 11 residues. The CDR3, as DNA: TGTGCCAGCAGCTTAGGCCCCGCGTACACCTTC. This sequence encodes CASSLGPAYTF.

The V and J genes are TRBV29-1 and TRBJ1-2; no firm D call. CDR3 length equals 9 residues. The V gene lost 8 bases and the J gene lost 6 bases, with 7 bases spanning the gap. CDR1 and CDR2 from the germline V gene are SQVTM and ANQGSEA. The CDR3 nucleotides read TGCAGCTTCCGAGATGGCTACACCTTC. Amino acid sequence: CSFRDGYTF.

CDR3 bases: TGTGCCAGCAGCCCCCTCAGGGAGGCGCAGTATTTT. The encoded protein is CASSPLREAQYF. The J gene is TRBJ2-3, the V gene TRBV9; a possible D gene is TRBD2 (6 bases). Germline loops: CDR1 SGDLS, CDR2 YYNGEE. The CDR3 covers 12 residues. V was pared by 4 bases and J by 10 bases, with 13 bases between. Drawing the rest from reference TRBV9 and TRBJ2-3, the complete variable domain is DSGVTQTPKHLITATGQRVTLRCSPRSGDLSVYWYQQSLDQGLQFLIQYYNGEERAKGNILERFSAQQFPDLHSELNLSSLELGDSALYFCASSPLREAQYFGPGTRLTVL.

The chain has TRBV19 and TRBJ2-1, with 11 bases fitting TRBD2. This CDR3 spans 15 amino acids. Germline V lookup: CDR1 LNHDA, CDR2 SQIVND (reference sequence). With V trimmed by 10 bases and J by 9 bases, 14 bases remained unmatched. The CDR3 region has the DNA TGTGCCACCAACGTACTAGCGGGGGCCAGAGGTGAGCAGTTCTTC. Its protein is CATNVLAGARGEQFF.

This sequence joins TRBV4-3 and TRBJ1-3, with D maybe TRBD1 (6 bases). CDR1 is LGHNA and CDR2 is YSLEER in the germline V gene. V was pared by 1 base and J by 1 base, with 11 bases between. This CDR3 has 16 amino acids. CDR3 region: CASSQGQVTSGNTIYF. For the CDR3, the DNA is TGCGCCAGCAGCCAAGGACAGGTGACTTCTGGAAACACCATATATTTT.

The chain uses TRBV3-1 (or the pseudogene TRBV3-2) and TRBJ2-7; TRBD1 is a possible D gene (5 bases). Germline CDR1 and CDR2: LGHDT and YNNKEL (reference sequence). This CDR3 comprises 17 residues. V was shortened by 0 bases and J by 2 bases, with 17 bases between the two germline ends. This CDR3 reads CASSQDLRTQFPYEQYF. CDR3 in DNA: TGTGCCAGCAGCCAAGATCTCCGGACACAATTCCCCTACGAGCAGTACTTC.

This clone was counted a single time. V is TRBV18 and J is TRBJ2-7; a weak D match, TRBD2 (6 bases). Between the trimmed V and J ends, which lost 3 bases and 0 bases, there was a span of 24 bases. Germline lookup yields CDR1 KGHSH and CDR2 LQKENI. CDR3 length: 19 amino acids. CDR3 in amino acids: CASSPQPGLIARASYEQYF. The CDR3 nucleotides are TGTGCCAGCTCACCCCAACCGGGACTCATAGCAAGAGCCTCCTACGAGCAGTACTTC.

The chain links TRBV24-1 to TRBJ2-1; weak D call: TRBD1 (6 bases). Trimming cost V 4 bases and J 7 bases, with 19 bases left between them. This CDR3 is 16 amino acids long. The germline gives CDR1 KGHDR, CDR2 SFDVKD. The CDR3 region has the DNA TGTGCCACCAGTGACCCTAGCAGGGGTCGTAAGAATGAGCAGTTCTTC. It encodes CATSDPSRGRKNEQFF.

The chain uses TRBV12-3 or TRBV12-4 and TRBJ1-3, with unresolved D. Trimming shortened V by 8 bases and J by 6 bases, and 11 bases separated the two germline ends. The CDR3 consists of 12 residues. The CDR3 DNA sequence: TGTGCCAGCGGGCGGAGGGAAAACACCATATATTTT. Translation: CASGRRENTIYF.

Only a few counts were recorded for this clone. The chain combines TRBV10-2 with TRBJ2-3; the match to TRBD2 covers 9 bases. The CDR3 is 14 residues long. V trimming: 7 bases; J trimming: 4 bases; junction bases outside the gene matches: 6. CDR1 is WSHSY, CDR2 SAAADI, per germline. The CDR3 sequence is CASNAGGEADTQYF. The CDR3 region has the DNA TGCGCCAGCAATGCGGGGGGGGAGGCAGATACGCAGTATTTT.

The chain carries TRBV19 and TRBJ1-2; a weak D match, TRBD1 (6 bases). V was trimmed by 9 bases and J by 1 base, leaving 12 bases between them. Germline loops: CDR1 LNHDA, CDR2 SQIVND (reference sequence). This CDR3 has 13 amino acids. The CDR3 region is CASRQGLNYGYTF. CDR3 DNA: TGTGCCAGCCGCCAGGGGCTTAACTATGGCTACACCTTC.

The CDR3 region is CASSYAGYEQYF. The CDR3 DNA reads TGTGCCAGCAGTTATGCGGGGTACGAGCAGTACTTC. The chain carries TRBV6-5 and TRBJ2-7; a weak D match, TRBD2 (6 bases). Germline V gene lookup returns CDR1 MNHEY and CDR2 SVGAGI. The CDR3 runs to 12 residues. Between the trimmed V and J ends, which lost 3 bases and 4 bases, there was a span of 7 bases.

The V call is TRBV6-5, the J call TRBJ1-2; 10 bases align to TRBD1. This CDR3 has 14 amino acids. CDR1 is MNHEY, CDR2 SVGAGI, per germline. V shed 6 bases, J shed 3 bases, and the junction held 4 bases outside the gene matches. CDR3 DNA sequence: TGTGCCAGCAGCCGGGACAGGGGCCACTATGGCTACACCTTC. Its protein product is CASSRDRGHYGYTF.

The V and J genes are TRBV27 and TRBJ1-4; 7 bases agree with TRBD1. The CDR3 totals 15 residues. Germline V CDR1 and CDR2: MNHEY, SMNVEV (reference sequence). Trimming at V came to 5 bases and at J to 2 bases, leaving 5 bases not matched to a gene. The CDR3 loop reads CASSRQGPTNEKLFF. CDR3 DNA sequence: TGTGCCAGCAGTCGACAGGGTCCCACTAATGAAAAACTGTTTTTT.

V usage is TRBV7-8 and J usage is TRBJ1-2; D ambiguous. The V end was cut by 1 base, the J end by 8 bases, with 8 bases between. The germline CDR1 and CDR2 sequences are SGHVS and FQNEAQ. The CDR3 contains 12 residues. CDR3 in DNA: TGTGCCAGCAGCTTAGTCACCGCGGGCTACACCTTC. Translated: CASSLVTAGYTF.

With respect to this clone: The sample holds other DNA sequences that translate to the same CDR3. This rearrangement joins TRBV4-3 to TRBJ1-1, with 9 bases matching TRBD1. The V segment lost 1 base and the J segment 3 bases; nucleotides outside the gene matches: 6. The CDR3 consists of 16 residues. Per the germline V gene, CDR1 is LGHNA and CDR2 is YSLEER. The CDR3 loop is CASSQGTGVGDTEAFF. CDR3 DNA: TGCGCCAGCAGCCAAGGGACAGGGGTGGGGGACACTGAAGCTTTCTTT.

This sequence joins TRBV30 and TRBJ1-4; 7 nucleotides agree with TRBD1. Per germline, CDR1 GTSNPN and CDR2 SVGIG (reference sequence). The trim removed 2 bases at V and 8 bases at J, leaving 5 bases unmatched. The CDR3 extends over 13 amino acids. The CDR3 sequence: CAWSLIQGEKLFF. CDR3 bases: TGTGCCTGGAGTCTAATACAGGGGGAAAAACTGTTTTTT.

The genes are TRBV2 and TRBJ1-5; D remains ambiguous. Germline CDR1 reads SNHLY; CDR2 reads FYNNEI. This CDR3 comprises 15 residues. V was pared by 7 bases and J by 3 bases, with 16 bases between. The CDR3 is CASTLGESSNQPQHF. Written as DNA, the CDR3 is TGTGCCAGCACCCTCGGAGAGAGTTCCAATCAGCCCCAGCATTTT. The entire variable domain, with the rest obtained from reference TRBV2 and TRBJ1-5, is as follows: EPEVTQTPSHQVTQMGQEVILRCVPISNHLYFYWYRQILGQKVEFLVSFYNNEISEKSEIFDDQFSVERPDGSNFTLKIRSTKLEDSAMYFCASTLGESSNQPQHFGDGTRLSIL.

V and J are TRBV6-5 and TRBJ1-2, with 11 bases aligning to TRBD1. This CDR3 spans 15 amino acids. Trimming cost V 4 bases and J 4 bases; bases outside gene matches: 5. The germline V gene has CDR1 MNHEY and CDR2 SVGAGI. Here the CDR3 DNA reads TGTGCCAGCAGTTCGGGACAGGGGGGCCTCTATGGCTACACCTTC. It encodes CASSSGQGGLYGYTF.

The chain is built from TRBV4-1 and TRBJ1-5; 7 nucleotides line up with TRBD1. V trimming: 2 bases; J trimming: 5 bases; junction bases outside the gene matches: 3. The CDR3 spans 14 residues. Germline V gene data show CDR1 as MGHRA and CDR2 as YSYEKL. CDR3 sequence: CASSQTGEDQPQHF. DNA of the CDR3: TGCGCCAGCAGCCAAACAGGGGAGGATCAGCCCCAGCATTTT.

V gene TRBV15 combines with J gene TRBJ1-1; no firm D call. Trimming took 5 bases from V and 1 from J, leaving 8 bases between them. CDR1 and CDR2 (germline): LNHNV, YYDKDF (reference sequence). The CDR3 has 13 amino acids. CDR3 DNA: TGTGCCACCAGCTCGGAGGGGAACACTGAAGCTTTCTTT. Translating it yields CATSSEGNTEAFF. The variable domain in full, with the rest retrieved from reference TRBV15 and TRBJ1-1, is DAMVIQNPRYQVTQFGKPVTLSCSQTLNHNVMYWYQQKSSQAPKLLFHYYDKDFNNEADTPDNFQSRRPNTSFCFLDIRSPGLGDTAMYLCATSSEGNTEAFFGQGTRLTVV.

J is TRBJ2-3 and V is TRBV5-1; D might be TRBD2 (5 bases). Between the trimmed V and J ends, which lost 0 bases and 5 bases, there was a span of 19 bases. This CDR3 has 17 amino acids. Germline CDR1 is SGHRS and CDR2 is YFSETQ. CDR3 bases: TGCGCCAGCAGCTTGGGGGCGGGTGGCCTTGGAGGAGATACGCAGTATTTT. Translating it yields CASSLGAGGLGGDTQYF.

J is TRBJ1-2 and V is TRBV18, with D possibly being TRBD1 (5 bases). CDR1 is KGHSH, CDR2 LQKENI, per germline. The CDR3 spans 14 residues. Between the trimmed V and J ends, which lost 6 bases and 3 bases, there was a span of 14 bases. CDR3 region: CASSRGDLHYGYTF. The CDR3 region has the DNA TGTGCCAGCTCGCGCGGGGACCTGCACTATGGCTACACCTTC. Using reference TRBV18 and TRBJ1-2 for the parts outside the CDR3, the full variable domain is NAGVMQNPRHLVRRRGQEARLRCSPMKGHSHVYWYRQLPEEGLKFMVYLQKENIIDESGMPKERFSAEFPKEGPSILRIQQVVRGDSAAYFCASSRGDLHYGYTFGSGTRLTVV.